This T cell receptor (beta chain) was found in a study of blood T cell repertoires in COVID-19. Overall study context: Acute and convalescent COVID-19 samples came from the United States, Italy and Spain. PBMCs, B-cell-depleted T cells, or T cells were the source of the cDNA or gDNA that made up the material.

Comment on this clone: Germline is not matched at one junction end, which may reflect a read error.

CDR1 SGHNT and CDR2 YYREEE come from the germline V gene (reference sequence). The CDR3 totals 15 residues. Under the authors' procedure: Amplification with reference gene primers provided the estimates of nucleated cell counts. TCRdb's table, derived via immunoSEQ multiplex PCR, lists solely in-frame clones and lacks some. That table gives V, J and clone size, and the DNA gave D and trimming. The sample lists 280,000 or so clones; 89% were seen once. The origin of this receptor is a woman aged 55-70 years with acute or convalescent COVID-19. The chain recombines TRBV5-4 with TRBJ2-7; 8 bases line up with TRBD2. The sample taken for sequencing was peripheral blood. CDR3 region: CASSLGGGPSYKQYF. DNA of the CDR3: TGTGCCAGCAGCTTAGGCGGGGGGCCCTCCTACAAGCAGTACTTC.